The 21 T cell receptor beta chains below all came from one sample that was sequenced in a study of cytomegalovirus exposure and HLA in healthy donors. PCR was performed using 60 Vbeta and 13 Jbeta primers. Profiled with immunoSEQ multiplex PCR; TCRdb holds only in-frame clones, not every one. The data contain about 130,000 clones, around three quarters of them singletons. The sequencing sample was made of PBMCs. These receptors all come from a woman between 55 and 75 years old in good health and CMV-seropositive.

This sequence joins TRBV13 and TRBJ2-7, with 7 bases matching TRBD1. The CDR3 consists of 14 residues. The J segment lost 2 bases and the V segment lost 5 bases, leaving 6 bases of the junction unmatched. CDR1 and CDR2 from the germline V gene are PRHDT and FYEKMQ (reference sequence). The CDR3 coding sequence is TGTGCCAGCAGCGCACGGGACAGACCCTACGAGCAGTACTTC. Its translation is CASSARDRPYEQYF.

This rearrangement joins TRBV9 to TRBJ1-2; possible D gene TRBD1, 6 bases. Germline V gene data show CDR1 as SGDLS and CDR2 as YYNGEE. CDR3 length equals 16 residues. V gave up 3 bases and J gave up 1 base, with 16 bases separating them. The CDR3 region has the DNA TGTGCCAGCAGCGCCCACCGGGACATGGGTAACTATGGCTACACCTTC. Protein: CASSAHRDMGNYGYTF.

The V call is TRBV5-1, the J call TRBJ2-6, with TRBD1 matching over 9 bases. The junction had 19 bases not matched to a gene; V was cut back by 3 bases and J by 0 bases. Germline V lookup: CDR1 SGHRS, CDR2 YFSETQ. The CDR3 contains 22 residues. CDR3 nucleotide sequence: TGCGCCAGCAGCTCGAGGCTGTCCGTTCGAGGGACAGGGCTCTCTGGGGCCAACGTCCTGACTTTC. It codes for CASSSRLSVRGTGLSGANVLTF.

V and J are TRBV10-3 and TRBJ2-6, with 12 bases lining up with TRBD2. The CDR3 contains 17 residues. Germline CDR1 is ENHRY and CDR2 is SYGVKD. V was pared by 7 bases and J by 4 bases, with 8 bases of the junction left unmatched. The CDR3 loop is CAITPLAGGTGANVLTF. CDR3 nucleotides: TGTGCCATCACTCCACTAGCGGGGGGAACGGGGGCCAACGTCCTGACTTTC.

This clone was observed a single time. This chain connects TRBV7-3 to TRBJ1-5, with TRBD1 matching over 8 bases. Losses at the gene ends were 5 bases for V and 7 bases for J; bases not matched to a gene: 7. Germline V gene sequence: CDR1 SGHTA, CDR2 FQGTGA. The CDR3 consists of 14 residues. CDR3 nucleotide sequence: TGTGCCAGCAGCCCCGGACAGGGCAGCCAGCCCCAGCATTTT. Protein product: CASSPGQGSQPQHF.

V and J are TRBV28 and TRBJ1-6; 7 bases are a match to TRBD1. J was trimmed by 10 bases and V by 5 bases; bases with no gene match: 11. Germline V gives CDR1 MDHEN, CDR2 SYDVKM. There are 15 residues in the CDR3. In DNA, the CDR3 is TGTGCCAGCAGTATCCCAAGAACAGGGGAATCACCCCTCCACTTT. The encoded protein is CASSIPRTGESPLHF.

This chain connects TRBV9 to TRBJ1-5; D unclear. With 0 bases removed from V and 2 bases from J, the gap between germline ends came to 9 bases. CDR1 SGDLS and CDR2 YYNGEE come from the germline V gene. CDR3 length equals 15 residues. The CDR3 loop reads CASSVEGGRNQPQHF. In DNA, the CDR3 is TGTGCCAGCAGCGTAGAGGGAGGGCGCAATCAGCCCCAGCATTTT.

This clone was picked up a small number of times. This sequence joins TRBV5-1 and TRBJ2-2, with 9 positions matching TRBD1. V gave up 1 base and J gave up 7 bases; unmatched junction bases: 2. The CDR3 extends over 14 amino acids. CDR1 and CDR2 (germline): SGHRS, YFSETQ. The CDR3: CASSLTGGHGELFF. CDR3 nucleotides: TGCGCCAGCAGCTTGACAGGGGGCCACGGGGAGCTGTTTTTT.

The CDR3 sequence is CASIPGGRSYGYTF. CDR3 nucleotide sequence: TGTGCCAGCATCCCCGGGGGGCGAAGCTATGGCTACACCTTC. The rearrangement links TRBV6-5 to TRBJ1-2, with D maybe TRBD1 (6 bases). CDR3 size: 14 residues. Per germline, CDR1 MNHEY and CDR2 SVGAGI. Trimming took off 7 bases at V and 4 bases at J, with 16 bases between the two ends.

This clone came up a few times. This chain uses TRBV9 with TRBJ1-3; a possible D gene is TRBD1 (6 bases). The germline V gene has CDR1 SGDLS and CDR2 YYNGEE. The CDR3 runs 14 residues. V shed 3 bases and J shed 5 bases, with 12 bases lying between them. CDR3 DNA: TGTGCCAGCAGCGAAGGGGGATCCCGAAACACCATATATTTT. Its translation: CASSEGGSRNTIYF. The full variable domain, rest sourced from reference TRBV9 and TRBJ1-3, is DSGVTQTPKHLITATGQRVTLRCSPRSGDLSVYWYQQSLDQGLQFLIQYYNGEERAKGNILERFSAQQFPDLHSELNLSSLELGDSALYFCASSEGGSRNTIYFGEGSWLTVV.

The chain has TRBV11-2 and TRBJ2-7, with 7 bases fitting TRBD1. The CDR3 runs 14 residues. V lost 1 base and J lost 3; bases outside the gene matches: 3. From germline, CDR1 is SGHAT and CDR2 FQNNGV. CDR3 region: CASSLGQGDYEQYF. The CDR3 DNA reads TGTGCCAGCAGCTTAGGCCAGGGGGACTACGAGCAGTACTTC.

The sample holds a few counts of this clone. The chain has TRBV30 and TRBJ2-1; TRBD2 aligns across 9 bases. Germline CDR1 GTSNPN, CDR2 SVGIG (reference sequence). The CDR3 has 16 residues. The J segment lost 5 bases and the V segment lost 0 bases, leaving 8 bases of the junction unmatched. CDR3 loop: CAWSVQGQRGDNEQFF. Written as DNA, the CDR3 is TGTGCCTGGAGTGTACAGGGGCAGCGGGGGGACAATGAGCAGTTCTTC.

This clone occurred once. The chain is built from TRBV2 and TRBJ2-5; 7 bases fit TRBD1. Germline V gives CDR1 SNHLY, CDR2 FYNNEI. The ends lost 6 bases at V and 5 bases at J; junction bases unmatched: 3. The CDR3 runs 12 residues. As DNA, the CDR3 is TGTGCCAGCAGGTCACAGGGGGAGACCCAGTACTTC. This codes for CASRSQGETQYF.

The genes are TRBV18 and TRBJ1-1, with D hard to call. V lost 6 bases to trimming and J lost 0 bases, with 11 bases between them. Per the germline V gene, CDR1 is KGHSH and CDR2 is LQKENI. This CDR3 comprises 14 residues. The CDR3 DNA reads TGTGCCAGCTCCCGAGACATGATGAACACTGAAGCTTTCTTT. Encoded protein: CASSRDMMNTEAFF.

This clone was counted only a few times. CDR3 region: CASSVATGPREKLFF. As DNA, the CDR3 is TGTGCCAGCAGCGTCGCAACAGGTCCCCGGGAAAAACTGTTTTTT. The V call is TRBV9, the J call TRBJ1-4; D might be TRBD1 (5 bases). CDR1 SGDLS and CDR2 YYNGEE come from the germline V gene. The CDR3 is 15 residues long. Trimming cost V 2 bases and J 8 bases, with 16 bases left between them.

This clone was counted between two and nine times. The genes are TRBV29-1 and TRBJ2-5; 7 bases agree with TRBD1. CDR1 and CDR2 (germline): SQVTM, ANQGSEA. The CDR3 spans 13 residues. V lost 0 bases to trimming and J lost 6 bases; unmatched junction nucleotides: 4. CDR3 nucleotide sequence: TGCAGCGTTGAAGAAAGGGGGCGTAAGACCCAGTACTTC. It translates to CSVEERGRKTQYF. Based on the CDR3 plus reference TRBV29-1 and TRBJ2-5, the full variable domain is SAVISQKPSRDICQRGTSLTIQCQVDSQVTMMFWYRQQPGQSLTLIATANQGSEATYESGFVIDKFPISRPNLTFSTLTVSNMSPEDSSIYLCSVEERGRKTQYFGPGTRLLVL.

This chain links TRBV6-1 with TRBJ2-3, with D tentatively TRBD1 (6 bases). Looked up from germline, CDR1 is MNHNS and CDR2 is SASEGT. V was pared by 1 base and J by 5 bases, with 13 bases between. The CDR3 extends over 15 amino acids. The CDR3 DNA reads TGTGCCAGCAGTGAAGACCCCAGGGGCTTAGATACGCAGTATTTT. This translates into CASSEDPRGLDTQYF.

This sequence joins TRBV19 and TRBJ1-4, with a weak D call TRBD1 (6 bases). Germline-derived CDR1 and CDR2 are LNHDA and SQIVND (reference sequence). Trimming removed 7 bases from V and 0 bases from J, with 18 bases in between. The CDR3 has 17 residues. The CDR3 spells CASNIVAGGATNEKLFF. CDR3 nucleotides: TGTGCCAGTAATATTGTCGCGGGGGGCGCAACTAATGAAAAACTGTTTTTT.

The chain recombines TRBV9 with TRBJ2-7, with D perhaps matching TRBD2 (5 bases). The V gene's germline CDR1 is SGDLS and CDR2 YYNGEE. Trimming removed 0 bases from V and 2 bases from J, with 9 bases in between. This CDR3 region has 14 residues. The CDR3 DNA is TGTGCCAGCAGCGTAGGTCGAGGGACCTACGAGCAGTACTTC. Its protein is CASSVGRGTYEQYF.

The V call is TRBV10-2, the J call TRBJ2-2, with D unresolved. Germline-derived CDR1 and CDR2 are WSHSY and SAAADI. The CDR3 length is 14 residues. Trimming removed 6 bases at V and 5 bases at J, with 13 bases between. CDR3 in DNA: TGCGCCAGCAGCCAACCAGGTGGGACCGGGGAGCTGTTTTTT. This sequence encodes CASSQPGGTGELFF.

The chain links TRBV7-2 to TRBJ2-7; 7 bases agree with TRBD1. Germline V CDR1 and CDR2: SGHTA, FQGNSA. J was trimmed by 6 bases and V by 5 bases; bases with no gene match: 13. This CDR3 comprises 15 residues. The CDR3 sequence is CASSTPQGPAGEQYF. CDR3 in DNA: TGTGCCAGCAGCACTCCACAGGGGCCCGCGGGCGAGCAGTACTTC.